This is a list of T cell receptor beta chains from one sample in a study of response to subunit inactivated influenza vaccine. Each CDR3 protein is one row after TCRdb ran MiXCR on the RT-PCR reads. The data contain 500,000 to 600,000 distinct CDR3 sequences, around 11% of them seen just once; the ten biggest clones take up 11%. In addition, the sample was reused for a study of T cells expressing NK-cell markers.

Sequenced material: PBMCs from blood, taken on the day of vaccination. Source of these receptors: a man in his forties or fifties who received an inactivated influenza vaccine. CDR3s include the opening cysteine and the closing phenylalanine or tryptophan. The D gene is left open where the match is weak. A row's size may be missing; if present it is once, few, many or a size class.

d_call clone_size v_call cdr3_aa
TRBD1 few TRBV6-1 CASSKQGDRHEQYF
NA many TRBV5-5 CASRRQVSGANVLTF
NA NA TRBV27 CASSLLWAGSYEQYF
NA few TRBV2 CASRRESYEQYF
NA NA TRBV20-1 CSARDEQYFDRSYNSPLHF
TRBD2 many TRBV15 CATSRDRLAGGTSTDTQYF
TRBD1 NA TRBV7-9 CASSLGQGSRANVLTF
TRBD2 NA TRBV6-2/TRBV6-3 CASRSGKSYNEQFF
NA NA TRBV3-1 CASSQDLDRGTGYF
NA NA TRBV6-2/TRBV6-3 CASSRQDGWYEQYF
NA NA TRBV20-1 CSAILRSYNEQFF
TRBD2 NA TRBV18 CASSPRTSGGVDEQFF
NA few TRBV24-1 CATSGLEGSGEQFF
NA many TRBV4-3 CASSISSGGAYNEQFF
TRBD1 many TRBV4-3 CASSRDSINYGAFF
NA few TRBV6-1 CASSERQSLDGYTF
NA NA TRBV11-2 CASSPRINTEAFF
TRBD2 many TRBV18 CASSPTQGLAGGSSYNEQFF
TRBD2 NA TRBV7-2 CASSPSGGRRDTQYF
TRBD1 few TRBV7-2 CASSRGQWDIQYF
NA few TRBV28 CASSFGWQQLFF
TRBD2 NA TRBV4-2 CASSRAGGRAGELFF
TRBD1 few TRBV11-2 CASSHPGQGRGGYTF
NA NA TRBV12-3/TRBV12-4 CASSNTGTKNIQYF
TRBD2 once TRBV7-2 CASSSRLAGSYNEQFF
TRBD1 NA TRBV7-2 CASSSGQGAFYEQFF
NA few TRBV27 CASSLGASGKTQYF
NA NA TRBV20-1 CSAQGGGTEAFF
TRBD2 NA TRBV4-2 CASSQALARGAYEQYF
NA NA TRBV20-1 CSAKGTQYF
NA NA TRBV28 CASSPIVRASSYNEQFF
NA few TRBV12-3/TRBV12-4 CASSPGRHEQFF
NA few TRBV6-2/TRBV6-3 CASSYFAGDNEQFF
TRBD1 NA TRBV12-3/TRBV12-4 CASSSDRRNEKLFF
TRBD1 few TRBV9 CASSVATGTGSGELFF
TRBD2 NA TRBV2 CASRRLAGFMDTQYF
NA few TRBV20-1 CSARVPPPGEGYTF
NA few TRBV6-1 CASRTDPGATQYF
NA NA TRBV6-5 CASSNWEEQFF
NA few TRBV28 CASSLLQGYEQFF
TRBD2 few TRBV27 CASSFVAGGPSSGELFF
NA many TRBV20-1 CSARGPASTDTQYF
NA NA TRBV7-2 CASSPLAAGWRTEAFF
NA NA TRBV5-5 CASSVEPMSDEQFF
TRBD1 many TRBV20-1 CSAPDRDGYEQYF
NA NA TRBV9 CASAGESGPSYNEHFF
NA NA TRBV6-5 CASKKLGIGYTF
NA few TRBV20-1 CSASRPGGGEQFF
NA NA TRBV11-2 CASTPGLGNQETQYF
TRBD1 many TRBV7-6 CASSPGRGTGKSEQYF